The clone carrying this T cell receptor beta chain appeared many times. Its antigen is not identified. The source of the sample is a study of CD8+CD57+ T cells in acquired aplastic anemia. Background on the study: Sorted cells (CD4+ and CD8+) yielded DNA amounts that averaged roughly 3.5 ug. As sequenced from healthy donors, CD4+ cells averaged about 10.8 million reads.

The use of genomic DNA as template underpinned the TCR beta VDJ and CDR3 profiling. TCRdb re-derived calls from the reads in MiXCR, one entry per CDR3 protein. The sample lists about 420,000 distinct CDR3 sequences, 55% to 75% occurring once. CDR3 size: 14 residues. CDR1 and CDR2 (germline): SGHAT, FQNNGV. V was clipped by 1 base and J by 5 bases; unmatched bases: 3. Study results and caveats: No significant patient-versus-control difference appeared in CD8+ Simpson's diversity. Patients had under 30 CD8+ CDR3 sequences in common with controls (the shared set).

Input material: sorted CD4+, CD8+, or CD8+CD57+ T cells (not recorded which) from PBMCs. This rearrangement joins TRBV11-2 to TRBJ2-7; 9 positions match TRBD2. The source of this sequence is a human donor in good health, serving as a control. This CDR3 is CASSLAGGGDEQYF. The CDR3 DNA reads as TGTGCCAGCAGCTTAGCAGGCGGGGGGGACGAGCAGTACTTC.